These T cell receptor beta chains were read from a single sample in a study of T cells in severe cutaneous drug reactions. TCRdb reworked the multiplex PCR reads into one entry per CDR3 protein, no DNA. Its clone listing holds thousands of distinct CDR3 sequences. Sequenced sample: cells from a skin blister. These receptor sequences come from a human donor with a severe cutaneous adverse drug reaction. CDR3s include the opening cysteine and the closing phenylalanine or tryptophan. The size of a clone is reported for some rows only, either as once, few or many, or as a class for expanded clones.

clone_size	v_call	j_call	cdr3_aa
medium-sized	TRBV7-8	TRBJ2-2	CASSLGGRGGELFF
NA	TRBV27	TRBJ2-3	CASSLNRDRCTDTQYF
medium-sized	TRBV27	TRBJ2-7	CASSWTGAEGEQYF
NA	TRBV20-1	TRBJ2-1	CSSGGRYTNNEQFF
NA	TRBV28	TRBJ2-1	CASSFSTSGAQEQFF
NA	TRBV20-1	TRBJ2-1	CSARDRSSPSGHEQFF
NA	TRBV2	TRBJ1-1	CASSDWTGSTEAFF
medium-sized	TRBV7-8	TRBJ2-1	CASSLEAGGASYNEQFF
NA	TRBV28	TRBJ2-5	CASSPERGSGWQETQYF
NA	TRBV7-3	TRBJ2-1	CASAPLSQGYNEQFF
NA	TRBV3-1	TRBJ1-1	CASIPTGLNTEAFF
NA	TRBV28	TRBJ1-1	CASSLLAAGVNTEAFF
NA	TRBV19	TRBJ1-1	CASSILRKAPGTEAFF
NA	TRBV5-1	TRBJ2-2	CASMGIGAGELFF
medium-sized	TRBV27	TRBJ1-2	CASSSLTGFEGYTF
NA	TRBV27	TRBJ2-5	CASSTLTGVRETQYF
NA	TRBV6-5	TRBJ2-4	CASRQEGGEIEAKNIQYF
NA	TRBV10-3	TRBJ1-3	CAISESGRAGNTIYF
NA	TRBV6-1	TRBJ1-5	CASSVGVVSGNQPQHF
NA	TRBV28	TRBJ2-7	CASSDVPDSPYEQYF
NA	TRBV7-2	TRBJ2-7	CASSSYLHEQYF
NA	TRBV28	TRBJ2-2	CASSLASNTGELFF
NA	TRBV29-1	TRBJ2-7	CSVVSGTGGYEQYF